These T cell receptor beta chains were read from a single sample in a study of blood T cell repertoires in COVID-19. Assay used: immunoSEQ multiplex PCR; TCRdb lists only in-frame clones, some missing. The profile shows over 110,000 clones, around 79% of them singletons. Sequences were obtained from peripheral blood. The source of these receptors is a man aged 60 to 75 with acute or convalescent COVID-19. Each CDR3 is given with its conserved first and last residue. Each record gives: CDR3 DNA, CDR3 protein, clone size, J gene, CDR3 length, D gene, V gene. The D gene is left open where the match is weak. Clone size is shown for a subset of rows, as once, few, many or a class of expanded clone.

CDR3nt: TGTGCCAGTTCCCCGGGACAGGGGGCGGATAACTATGGCTACACCTTC; CDR3aa: CASSPGQGADNYGYTF; abundance: -; j_gene: TRBJ1-2; len: 16; d_gene: TRBD1; v_gene: TRBV19
CDR3nt: TGTGCCAGCAGCTTTACCGGGACAACGGCCGGGGAGCTGTTTTTT; CDR3aa: CASSFTGTTAGELFF; abundance: -; j_gene: TRBJ2-2; len: 15; d_gene: -; v_gene: TRBV7-9
CDR3nt: TGTGCCAGCAGCCGACAGGCGATCTACAATGAGCAGTTCTTC; CDR3aa: CASSRQAIYNEQFF; abundance: -; j_gene: TRBJ2-1; len: 14; d_gene: -; v_gene: TRBV6-5
CDR3nt: TGTGCCACCAAGGTGACAGAAAGCACAGATACGCAGTATTTT; CDR3aa: CATKVTESTDTQYF; abundance: -; j_gene: TRBJ2-3; len: 14; d_gene: -; v_gene: TRBV28
CDR3nt: TGTGCCACCAGCGGGTCCTGGGACAGCTATGGCTACACCTTC; CDR3aa: CATSGSWDSYGYTF; abundance: few; j_gene: TRBJ1-2; len: 14; d_gene: TRBD1; v_gene: TRBV24-1
CDR3nt: TGTGCCAGCAGCTTCGGGACACCACACACTGAAGCTTTCTTT; CDR3aa: CASSFGTPHTEAFF; abundance: -; j_gene: TRBJ1-1; len: 14; d_gene: -; v_gene: TRBV7-3
CDR3nt: TGTGCCGGAAAGGGACGGGACTTCACAGATACGCAGTATTTT; CDR3aa: CAGKGRDFTDTQYF; abundance: -; j_gene: TRBJ2-3; len: 14; d_gene: -; v_gene: TRBV2
CDR3nt: TGTGCCAGCAAACCCGGGACAGCTAATGAAAAACTGTTTTTT; CDR3aa: CASKPGTANEKLFF; abundance: -; j_gene: TRBJ1-4; len: 14; d_gene: TRBD1; v_gene: TRBV6-5
CDR3nt: TGTGCCAGCAGTCCTTCCGGACTTGCAACTAATGAAAAACTGTTTTTT; CDR3aa: CASSPSGLATNEKLFF; abundance: -; j_gene: TRBJ1-4; len: 16; d_gene: -; v_gene: TRBV28
CDR3nt: TGTGCCAGCCTATCCGGGACAGTGAACACTGAAGCTTTCTTT; CDR3aa: CASLSGTVNTEAFF; abundance: -; j_gene: TRBJ1-1; len: 14; d_gene: TRBD1; v_gene: TRBV18
CDR3nt: TGTGCCAGCAGTTACCGGACAATGAACACTGAAGCTTTCTTT; CDR3aa: CASSYRTMNTEAFF; abundance: -; j_gene: TRBJ1-1; len: 14; d_gene: -; v_gene: TRBV6-5
CDR3nt: TGTGCCAGCAGTGAGGGCTTCTCTGGAAACACCATATATTTT; CDR3aa: CASSEGFSGNTIYF; abundance: -; j_gene: TRBJ1-3; len: 14; d_gene: -; v_gene: TRBV6-1
CDR3nt: TGTGCCAGTAGTACCATCCCGGGAGCCTCTGGAAACACCATATATTTT; CDR3aa: CASSTIPGASGNTIYF; abundance: -; j_gene: TRBJ1-3; len: 16; d_gene: -; v_gene: TRBV19
CDR3nt: TGTGCCAGCAGTGCCTTGGGTATAACTGCCAGGACCTACGAGCAGTACTTC; CDR3aa: CASSALGITARTYEQYF; abundance: -; j_gene: TRBJ2-7; len: 17; d_gene: -; v_gene: TRBV6-1
CDR3nt: TGTGCCAGCCCCCGGGAGAGTGAGGATACGCAGTATTTT; CDR3aa: CASPRESEDTQYF; abundance: -; j_gene: TRBJ2-3; len: 13; d_gene: -; v_gene: TRBV21-1
CDR3nt: TGTGCCAGCAAACAAAGCGCACTGACGCAGTATTTT; CDR3aa: CASKQSALTQYF; abundance: -; j_gene: TRBJ2-3; len: 12; d_gene: -; v_gene: TRBV5-6
CDR3nt: TGTGCCAGCAGCCGCCACATGGGACTAGCCAATCAAGAGACCCAGTACTTC; CDR3aa: CASSRHMGLANQETQYF; abundance: once; j_gene: TRBJ2-5; len: 17; d_gene: TRBD2; v_gene: TRBV7-9
CDR3nt: TGTGCCACACGGACAGAGAGGAACACTGAAGCTTTCTTT; CDR3aa: CATRTERNTEAFF; abundance: -; j_gene: TRBJ1-1; len: 13; d_gene: -; v_gene: TRBV2
CDR3nt: TGTGCCAGCAGCTCGACCCCGACAGGATGGGGAAACACCATATATTTT; CDR3aa: CASSSTPTGWGNTIYF; abundance: -; j_gene: TRBJ1-3; len: 16; d_gene: -; v_gene: TRBV11-2
CDR3nt: TGTGCCAGCGGCAATAAGGGGGTTTTTGGAAACACCATATATTTT; CDR3aa: CASGNKGVFGNTIYF; abundance: -; j_gene: TRBJ1-3; len: 15; d_gene: -; v_gene: TRBV11-3
CDR3nt: TGTGCCAGCAGTTCCGGGACAGGGACTACCCAGTACTTC; CDR3aa: CASSSGTGTTQYF; abundance: -; j_gene: TRBJ2-5; len: 13; d_gene: TRBD1; v_gene: TRBV12-3/TRBV12-4
CDR3nt: TGCGCCAGCAGCCCTGGCACAGATACGCAGTATTTT; CDR3aa: CASSPGTDTQYF; abundance: -; j_gene: TRBJ2-3; len: 12; d_gene: -; v_gene: TRBV5-1
CDR3nt: TGTGCCAGCAGCCAGGGTACTCAGGGGTCCAATGAGCAGTTCTTC; CDR3aa: CASSQGTQGSNEQFF; abundance: -; j_gene: TRBJ2-1; len: 15; d_gene: -; v_gene: TRBV4-2
CDR3nt: TGTGCCAGCAGTTCCCCCAACGGAGGTAACGAGCAGTACTTC; CDR3aa: CASSSPNGGNEQYF; abundance: -; j_gene: TRBJ2-7; len: 14; d_gene: -; v_gene: TRBV28
CDR3nt: TGTGCCAGTAGTATAGAGAGAGGGGGCTGGACAGATACGCAGTATTTT; CDR3aa: CASSIERGGWTDTQYF; abundance: few; j_gene: TRBJ2-3; len: 16; d_gene: TRBD1; v_gene: TRBV19
CDR3nt: TGTGCCAGCAGCCAAAGTGGAGGACAGAAATTTAGGGCCTTC; CDR3aa: CASSQSGGQKFRAF; abundance: -; j_gene: TRBJ1-2; len: 14; d_gene: -; v_gene: TRBV3-1/TRBV3-2
CDR3nt: TGTGCCAGCAGCTTAGCCGGGTTGGGAAACACCATATATTTT; CDR3aa: CASSLAGLGNTIYF; abundance: -; j_gene: TRBJ1-3; len: 14; d_gene: -; v_gene: TRBV7-2
CDR3nt: TGTGCCAGCAGTGTCGACGGGGATGAAGCTTTCTTT; CDR3aa: CASSVDGDEAFF; abundance: once; j_gene: TRBJ1-1; len: 12; d_gene: -; v_gene: TRBV25-1
CDR3nt: TGTGCCACCAGCCGGGGAGGTGTAGATCAGCCCCAGCATTTT; CDR3aa: CATSRGGVDQPQHF; abundance: -; j_gene: TRBJ1-5; len: 14; d_gene: -; v_gene: TRBV15
CDR3nt: TGCAGTGCTAGTGGGGGACAGGGGGACGAAAAACTGTTTTTT; CDR3aa: CSASGGQGDEKLFF; abundance: -; j_gene: TRBJ1-4; len: 14; d_gene: TRBD1; v_gene: TRBV20-1
CDR3nt: TGTGCCAGCAGCCAGGAACGGGTGAACACTGAAGCTTTCTTT; CDR3aa: CASSQERVNTEAFF; abundance: once; j_gene: TRBJ1-1; len: 14; d_gene: -; v_gene: TRBV3-1/TRBV3-2
CDR3nt: TGTGCCAGCAGCTTAAGCTTGAACACTGAAGCTTTCTTT; CDR3aa: CASSLSLNTEAFF; abundance: many; j_gene: TRBJ1-1; len: 13; d_gene: -; v_gene: TRBV11-2
CDR3nt: TGTGCCAGCAACCAACAGGGTACCGGGGAGCTGTTTTTT; CDR3aa: CASNQQGTGELFF; abundance: once; j_gene: TRBJ2-2; len: 13; d_gene: -; v_gene: TRBV12-3/TRBV12-4
CDR3nt: TGCGCCAGCAGCTCCCTAAACCCTCACACAGATACGCAGTATTTT; CDR3aa: CASSSLNPHTDTQYF; abundance: -; j_gene: TRBJ2-3; len: 15; d_gene: -; v_gene: TRBV5-1
CDR3nt: TGTGCCAGCAGCCGCTGGACAGAAAACATTCAGTACTTC; CDR3aa: CASSRWTENIQYF; abundance: -; j_gene: TRBJ2-4; len: 13; d_gene: -; v_gene: TRBV7-9
CDR3nt: TGTGCCAGCAGCGCCGGGACAGGGAGGGGCACTGAAGCTTTCTTT; CDR3aa: CASSAGTGRGTEAFF; abundance: -; j_gene: TRBJ1-1; len: 15; d_gene: TRBD1; v_gene: TRBV7-9